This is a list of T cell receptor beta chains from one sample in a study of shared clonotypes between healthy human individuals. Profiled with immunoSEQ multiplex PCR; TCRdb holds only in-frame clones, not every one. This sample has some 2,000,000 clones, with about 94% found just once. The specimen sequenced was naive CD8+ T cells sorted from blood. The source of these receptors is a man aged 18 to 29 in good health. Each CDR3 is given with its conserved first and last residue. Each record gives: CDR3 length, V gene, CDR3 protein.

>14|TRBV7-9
CASSLDTGVSEAFF
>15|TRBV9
CASSAWGRLGDTQYF
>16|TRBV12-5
CASGLVGGPSNQPQHF
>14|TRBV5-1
CASSLDSHSAEAFF
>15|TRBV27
CASSRQVSSYNEQFF
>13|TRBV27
CASSLFLHYEQYF
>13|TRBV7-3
CASSSQGTEEAFF
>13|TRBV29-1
CSVSGGGTDTQYF
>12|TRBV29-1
CSVGTGNTEAFF
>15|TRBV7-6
CASSLEAGPQETQYF
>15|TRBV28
CASTQGGGSATEAFF
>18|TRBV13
CASSIRGQGYSTNYGYTF
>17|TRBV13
CASSRSPQGIGRTEAFF
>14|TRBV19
CASSIGAGDTEAFF
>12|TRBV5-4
CASSPENTEAFF
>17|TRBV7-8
CASSFSLDGTDNTEAFF
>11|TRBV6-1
CASNPNYGYTF
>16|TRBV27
CASRSPAGRGTGELFF
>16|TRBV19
CASSWGSNILTDTQYF
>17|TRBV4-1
CASSHDLPGQGHYGYTF
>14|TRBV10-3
CAISVGGLDNEQFF
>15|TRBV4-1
CASSLRTGIYNEQFF
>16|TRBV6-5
CASSYSDMAAATEQYF
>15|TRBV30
CAWSVLGPQAGELFF
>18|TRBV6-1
CASSENGGVTIVNTEAFF
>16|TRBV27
CASSPPGGVWYNEQFF
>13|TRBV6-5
CASRGLLNQPQHF
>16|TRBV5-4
CASSAWTGPTQDEQFF
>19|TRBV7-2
CASSLVSWGTSGVTGELFF
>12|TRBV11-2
CASSSTAPLRYF
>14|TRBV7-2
CASSPRDLADEQYF
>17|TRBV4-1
CASSQDSSGQGVHEQYF
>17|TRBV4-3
CASSQEGPAGFYNEQFF
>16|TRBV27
CASSLPPSREACGYTF
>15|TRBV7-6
CASSRTGGAYEKLFF
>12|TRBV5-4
CASSSGVAEQYF
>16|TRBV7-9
CASSSTGTSGSYEQYF
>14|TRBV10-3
CAIRDGDSNQPQHF
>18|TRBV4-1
CASSQFLRGQGNTDTQYF
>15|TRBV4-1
CASSPRDIGPYEQYF
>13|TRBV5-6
CASSLELSYGYTF
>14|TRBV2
CASSPGQIAEKLFF
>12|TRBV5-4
CASSFGGLEQYF
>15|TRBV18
CASSPSGVSSYEQYF
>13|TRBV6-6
CASSFANTGELFF
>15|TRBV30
CAWSAHTGNYSPLHF
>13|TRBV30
CAWSYTANTEAFF
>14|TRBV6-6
CASSGDRAQETQYF
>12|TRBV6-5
CATHRANYGYTF
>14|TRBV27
CASRTPGSSYEQYF
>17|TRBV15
CATSRDLFEEWSTEAFF
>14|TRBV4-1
CASSQRQGTREQYF
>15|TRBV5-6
CASSQDSGYTGELFF
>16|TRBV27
CASSPGTGLTPYEQYF
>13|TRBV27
CASSLRGKYEQYF